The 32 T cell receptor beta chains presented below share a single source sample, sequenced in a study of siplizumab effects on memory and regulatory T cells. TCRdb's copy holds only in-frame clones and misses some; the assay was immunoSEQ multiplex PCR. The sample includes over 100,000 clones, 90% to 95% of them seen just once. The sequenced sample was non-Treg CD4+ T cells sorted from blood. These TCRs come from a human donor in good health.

The CDR3 loop is CASSPTRDRDYNEQFF. CDR3 nucleotides: TGTGCCAGCAGCCCAACCCGGGACAGGGACTACAATGAGCAGTTCTTC. This rearrangement joins TRBV7-7 to TRBJ2-1; 9 bases fit TRBD1. The junction had 8 bases not matched to a gene; V was cut back by 5 bases and J by 3 bases. This CDR3 has 16 residues. CDR1 is SSHAT, CDR2 FNYEAQ, per germline (reference sequence).

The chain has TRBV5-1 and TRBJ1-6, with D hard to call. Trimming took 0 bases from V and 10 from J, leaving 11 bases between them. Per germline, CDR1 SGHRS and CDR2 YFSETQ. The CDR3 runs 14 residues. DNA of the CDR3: TGCGCCAGCAGCTTGGGAGGAGGCGAATCACCCCTCCACTTT. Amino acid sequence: CASSLGGGESPLHF.

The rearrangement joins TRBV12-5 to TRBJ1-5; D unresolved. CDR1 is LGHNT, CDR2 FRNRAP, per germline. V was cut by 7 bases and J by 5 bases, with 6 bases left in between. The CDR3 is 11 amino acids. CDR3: CASAMDQPQHF. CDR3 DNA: TGTGCTAGTGCCATGGATCAGCCCCAGCATTTT.

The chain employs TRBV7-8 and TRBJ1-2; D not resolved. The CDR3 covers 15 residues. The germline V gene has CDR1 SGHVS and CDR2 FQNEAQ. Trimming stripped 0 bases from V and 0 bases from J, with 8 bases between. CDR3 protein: CASSLAGSANYGYTF. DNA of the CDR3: TGTGCCAGCAGCTTAGCCGGATCAGCTAACTATGGCTACACCTTC.

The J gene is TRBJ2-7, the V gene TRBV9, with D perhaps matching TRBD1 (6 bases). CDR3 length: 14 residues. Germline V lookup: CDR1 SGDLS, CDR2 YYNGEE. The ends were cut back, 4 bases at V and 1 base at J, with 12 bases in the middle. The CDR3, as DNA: TGTGCCAGCAGCATCTCCGGACAGTCCTACGAGCAGTACTTC. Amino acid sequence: CASSISGQSYEQYF.

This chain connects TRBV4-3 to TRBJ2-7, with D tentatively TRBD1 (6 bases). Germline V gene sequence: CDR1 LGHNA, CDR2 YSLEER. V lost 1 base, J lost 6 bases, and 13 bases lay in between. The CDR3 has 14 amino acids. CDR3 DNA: TGCGCCAGCAGCCAAGGGGGGCTGGCTATCGAGCAGTACTTC. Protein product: CASSQGGLAIEQYF.

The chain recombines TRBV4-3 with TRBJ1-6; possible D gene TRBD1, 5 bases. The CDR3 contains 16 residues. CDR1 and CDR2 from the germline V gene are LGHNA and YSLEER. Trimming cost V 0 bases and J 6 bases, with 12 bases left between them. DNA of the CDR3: TGCGCCAGCAGCCAAGATCCCCCAGGGATTAATTCACCCCTCCACTTT. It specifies CASSQDPPGINSPLHF.

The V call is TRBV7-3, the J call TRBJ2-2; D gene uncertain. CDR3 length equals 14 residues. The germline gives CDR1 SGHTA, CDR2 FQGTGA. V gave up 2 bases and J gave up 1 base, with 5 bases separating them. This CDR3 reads CASSLSVNTGELFF. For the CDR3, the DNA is TGTGCCAGCAGCTTATCGGTGAACACCGGGGAGCTGTTTTTT.

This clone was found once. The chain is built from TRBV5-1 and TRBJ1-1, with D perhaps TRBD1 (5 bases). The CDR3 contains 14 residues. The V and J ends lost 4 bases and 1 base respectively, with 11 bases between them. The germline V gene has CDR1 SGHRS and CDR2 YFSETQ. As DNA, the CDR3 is TGCGCCAGCAGCCCCGGTGGGGGGAACACTGAAGCTTTCTTT. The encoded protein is CASSPGGGNTEAFF.

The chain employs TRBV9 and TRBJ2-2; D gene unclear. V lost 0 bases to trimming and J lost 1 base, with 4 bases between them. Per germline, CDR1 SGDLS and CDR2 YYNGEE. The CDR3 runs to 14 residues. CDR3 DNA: TGTGCCAGCAGCGTAGTAGGGAACACCGGGGAGCTGTTTTTT. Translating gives CASSVVGNTGELFF.

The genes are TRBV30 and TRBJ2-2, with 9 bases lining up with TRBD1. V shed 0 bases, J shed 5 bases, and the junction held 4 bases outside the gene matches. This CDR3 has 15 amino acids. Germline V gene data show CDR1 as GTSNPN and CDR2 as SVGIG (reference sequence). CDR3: CAWSVGTGTTGELFF. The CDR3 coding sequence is TGTGCCTGGAGTGTAGGGACAGGGACGACCGGGGAGCTGTTTTTT.

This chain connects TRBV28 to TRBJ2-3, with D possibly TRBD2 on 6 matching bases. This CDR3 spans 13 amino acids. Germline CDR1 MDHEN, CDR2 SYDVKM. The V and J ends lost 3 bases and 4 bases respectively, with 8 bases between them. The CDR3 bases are TGTGCCAGCAGTTTCTCGGGGGCAGATACGCAGTATTTT. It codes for CASSFSGADTQYF.

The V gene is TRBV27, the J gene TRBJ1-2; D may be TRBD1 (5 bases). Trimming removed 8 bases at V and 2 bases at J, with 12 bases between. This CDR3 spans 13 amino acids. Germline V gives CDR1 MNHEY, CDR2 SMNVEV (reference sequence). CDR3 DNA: TGTGCCAGCCGACCCGGGGGGAACTATGGCTACACCTTC. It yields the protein CASRPGGNYGYTF.

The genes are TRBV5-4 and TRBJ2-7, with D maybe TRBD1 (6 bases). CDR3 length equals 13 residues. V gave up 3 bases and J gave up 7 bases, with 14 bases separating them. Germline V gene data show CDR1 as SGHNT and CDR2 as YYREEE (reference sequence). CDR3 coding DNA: TGTGCCAGCAGCTCCCCTACAGGGCGAGAGCAGTACTTC. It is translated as CASSSPTGREQYF.

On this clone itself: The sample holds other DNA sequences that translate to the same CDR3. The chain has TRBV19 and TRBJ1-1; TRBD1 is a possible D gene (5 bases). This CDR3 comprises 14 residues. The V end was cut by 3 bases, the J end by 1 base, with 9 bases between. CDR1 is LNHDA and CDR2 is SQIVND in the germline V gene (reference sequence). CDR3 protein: CASSMGQANTEAFF. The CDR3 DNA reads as TGTGCCAGTAGTATGGGGCAGGCGAACACTGAAGCTTTCTTT.

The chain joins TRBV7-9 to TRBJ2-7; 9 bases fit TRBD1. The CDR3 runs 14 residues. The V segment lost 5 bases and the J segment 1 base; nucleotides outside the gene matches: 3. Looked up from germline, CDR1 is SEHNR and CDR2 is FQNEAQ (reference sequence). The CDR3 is CASSAGQGSYEQYF. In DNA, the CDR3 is TGTGCCAGCAGCGCGGGACAGGGATCCTACGAGCAGTACTTC. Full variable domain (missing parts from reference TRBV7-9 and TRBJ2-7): DTGVSQNPRHKITKRGQNVTFRCDPISEHNRLYWYRQTLGQGPEFLTYFQNEAQLEKSRLLSDRFSAERPKGSFSTLEIQRTEQGDSAMYLCASSAGQGSYEQYFGPGTRLTVT.

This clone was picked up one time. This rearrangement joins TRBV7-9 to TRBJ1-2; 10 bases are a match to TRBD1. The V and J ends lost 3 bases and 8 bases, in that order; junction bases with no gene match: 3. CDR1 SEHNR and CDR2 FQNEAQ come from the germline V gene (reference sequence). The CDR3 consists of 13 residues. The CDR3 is CASSFGTGVGYTF. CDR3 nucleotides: TGTGCCAGCAGCTTCGGGACAGGGGTCGGCTACACCTTC.

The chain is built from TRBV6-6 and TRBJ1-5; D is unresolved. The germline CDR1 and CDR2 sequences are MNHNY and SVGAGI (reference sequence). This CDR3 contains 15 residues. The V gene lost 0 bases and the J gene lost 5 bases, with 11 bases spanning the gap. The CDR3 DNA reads TGTGCCAGCAGTTACTCGAATTGGAGGGATCAGCCCCAGCATTTT. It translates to CASSYSNWRDQPQHF.

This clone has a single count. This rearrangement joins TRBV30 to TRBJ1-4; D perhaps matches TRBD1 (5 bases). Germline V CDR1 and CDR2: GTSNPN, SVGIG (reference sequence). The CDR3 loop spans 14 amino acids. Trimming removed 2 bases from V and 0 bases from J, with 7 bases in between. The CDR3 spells CAWSRTTTNEKLFF. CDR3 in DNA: TGTGCCTGGAGTAGGACAACAACTAATGAAAAACTGTTTTTT. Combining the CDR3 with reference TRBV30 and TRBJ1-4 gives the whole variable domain SQTIHQWPATLVQPVGSPLSLECTVEGTSNPNLYWYRQAAGRGLQLLFYSVGIGQISSEVPQNLSASRPQDRQFILSSKKLLLSDSGFYLCAWSRTTTNEKLFFGSGTQLSVL.

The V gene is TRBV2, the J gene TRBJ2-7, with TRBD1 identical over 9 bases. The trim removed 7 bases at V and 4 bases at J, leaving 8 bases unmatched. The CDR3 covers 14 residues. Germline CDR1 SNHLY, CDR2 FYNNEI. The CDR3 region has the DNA TGTGCCAGCACGACCCGGGACAGGGTTTACGAGCAGTACTTC. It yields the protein CASTTRDRVYEQYF.

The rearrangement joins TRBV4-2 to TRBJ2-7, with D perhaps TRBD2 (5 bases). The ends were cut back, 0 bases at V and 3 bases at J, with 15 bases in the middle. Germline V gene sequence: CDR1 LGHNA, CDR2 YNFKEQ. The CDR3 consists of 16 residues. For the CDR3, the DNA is TGTGCCAGCAGCCAAGAGGTACGAGGGCTAGGCTACGAGCAGTACTTC. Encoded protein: CASSQEVRGLGYEQYF.

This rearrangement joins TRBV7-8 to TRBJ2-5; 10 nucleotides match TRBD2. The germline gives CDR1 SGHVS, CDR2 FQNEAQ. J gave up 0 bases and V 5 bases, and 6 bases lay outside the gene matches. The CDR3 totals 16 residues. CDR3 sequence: CASSHSGGQYQETQYF. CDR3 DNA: TGTGCCAGCAGCCATAGCGGGGGGCAATACCAAGAGACCCAGTACTTC.

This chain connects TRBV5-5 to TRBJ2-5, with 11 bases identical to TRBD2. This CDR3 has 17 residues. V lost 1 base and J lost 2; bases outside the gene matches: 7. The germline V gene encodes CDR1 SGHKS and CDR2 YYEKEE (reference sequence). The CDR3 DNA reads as TGTGCCAGCAGCTTGTCACCGCTAGCGGGGGGTCAAGAGACCCAGTACTTC. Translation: CASSLSPLAGGQETQYF.

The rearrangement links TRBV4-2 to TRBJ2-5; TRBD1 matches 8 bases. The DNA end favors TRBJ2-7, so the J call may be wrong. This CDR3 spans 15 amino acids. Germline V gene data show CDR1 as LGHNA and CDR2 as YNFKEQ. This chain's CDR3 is CASSQEDRVVYEQYF. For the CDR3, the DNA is TGTGCCAGCAGCCAAGAGGACAGGGTGGTCTACGAGCAGTACTTC.

CDR3 in amino acids: CASSFSWGEAFF. The CDR3 DNA reads as TGTGCCAGCAGTTTTAGCTGGGGAGAAGCTTTCTTT. The J gene is TRBJ1-1, the V gene TRBV28; D not certain. Per the germline V gene, CDR1 is MDHEN and CDR2 is SYDVKM. The CDR3 sequence is 12 residues long. Trimming shortened V by 3 bases and J by 8 bases, and 10 bases separated the two germline ends.

The CDR3 loop reads CASSSGGPFPRFQETQYF. DNA of the CDR3: TGTGCCAGTAGTAGCGGGGGGCCCTTCCCGAGATTTCAAGAGACCCAGTACTTC. This chain connects TRBV19 to TRBJ2-5; 8 bases are shared with TRBD2. This CDR3 is built from 18 residues. J gave up 2 bases and V 4 bases, and 15 bases lay outside the gene matches. The germline V gene has CDR1 LNHDA and CDR2 SQIVND (reference sequence).

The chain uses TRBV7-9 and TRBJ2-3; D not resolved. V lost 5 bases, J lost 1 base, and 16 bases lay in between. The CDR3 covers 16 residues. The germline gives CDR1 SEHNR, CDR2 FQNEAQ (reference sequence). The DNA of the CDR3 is TGTGCCAGCAGCATCCTCGCCCACACTGGCACAGATACGCAGTATTTT. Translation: CASSILAHTGTDTQYF.

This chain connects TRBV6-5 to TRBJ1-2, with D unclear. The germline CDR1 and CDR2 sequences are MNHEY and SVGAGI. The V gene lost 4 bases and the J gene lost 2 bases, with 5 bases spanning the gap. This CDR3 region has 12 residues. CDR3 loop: CASSSTNYGYTF. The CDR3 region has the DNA TGTGCCAGCAGTTCGACGAACTATGGCTACACCTTC.

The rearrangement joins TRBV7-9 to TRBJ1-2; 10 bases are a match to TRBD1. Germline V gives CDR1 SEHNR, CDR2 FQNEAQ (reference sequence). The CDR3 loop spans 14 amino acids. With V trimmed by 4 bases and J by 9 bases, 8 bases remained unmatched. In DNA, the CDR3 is TGTGCCAGCAGCTCTCCCGGGACAGGGGATCGCTACACCTTC. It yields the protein CASSSPGTGDRYTF.

CDR3 nucleotides: TGTGCCATCAGCGGGACCCACAATGAGCAGTTCTTC. The encoded protein is CAISGTHNEQFF. V usage is TRBV10-3 and J usage is TRBJ2-1; D might be TRBD1 or TRBD2, each matching 5 bases. Germline V CDR1 and CDR2: ENHRY, SYGVKD. With 6 bases removed from V and 5 bases from J, the gap between germline ends came to 8 bases. This CDR3 comprises 12 residues.

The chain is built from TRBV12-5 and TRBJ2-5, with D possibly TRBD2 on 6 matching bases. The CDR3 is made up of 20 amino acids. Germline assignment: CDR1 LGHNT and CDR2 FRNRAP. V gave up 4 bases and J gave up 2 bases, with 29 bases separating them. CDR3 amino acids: CASGSAPQSGPYWEQETQYF. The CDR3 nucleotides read TGTGCTAGTGGTTCAGCCCCCCAGAGCGGGCCCTACTGGGAACAAGAGACCCAGTACTTC.

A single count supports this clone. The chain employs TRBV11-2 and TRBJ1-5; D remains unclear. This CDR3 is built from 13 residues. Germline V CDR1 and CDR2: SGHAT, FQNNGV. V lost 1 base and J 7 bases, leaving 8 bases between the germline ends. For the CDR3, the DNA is TGTGCCAGCAGCTTAGGGAAAAACCAGCCCCAGCATTTT. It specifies CASSLGKNQPQHF.